What follows are 24 T cell receptor beta chains derived from one specimen sequenced in a study of beta chain features in type 1 diabetes. All of the isolated RNA was reverse transcribed, so expressed TCRB transcripts were sequenced. The data were produced by immunoSEQ multiplex PCR, yet TCRdb's version contains in-frame clones alone and is incomplete. The sample consists of roughly 150,000 clones, approximately 8.1% of them appearing once. No antigen has been assigned to these receptors. Study-wide findings and caveats: Type 1 diabetes patients showed a moderate but significant shortening of TCRB CDR3s in all four CD4+ subsets.

The sequenced material came from central memory CD4+ T cells from blood. The receptors originated from a man aged 18-30 years with type 1 diabetes.

The V gene is TRBV4-2, the J gene TRBJ2-7; 9 bases match TRBD1. The CDR3 consists of 15 residues. V was pared by 3 bases and J by 2 bases, with 5 bases of the junction left unmatched. The germline V gene encodes CDR1 LGHNA and CDR2 YNFKEQ. The CDR3 nucleotides read TGTGCCAGCAGCCATGTGACAGGGGGACCCTACGAGCAGTACTTC. Protein sequence: CASSHVTGGPYEQYF.

The rearrangement links TRBV6-1 to TRBJ1-3, with D tentatively TRBD1 (5 bases). There are 16 residues in the CDR3. V was cut by 4 bases and J by 1 base, with 14 bases left in between. Germline CDR1 is MNHNS and CDR2 is SASEGT. CDR3 protein: CASSANLGRSGNTIYF. The DNA of the CDR3 is TGTGCCAGCAGTGCTAACTTGGGGCGATCTGGAAACACCATATATTTT.

This clone turned up a few times. The chain links TRBV6-6 to TRBJ1-6, with TRBD1 as a possible D gene (5 bases). V lost 4 bases, J lost 6 bases, and 10 bases lay in between. The CDR3 loop spans 14 amino acids. The germline gives CDR1 MNHNY, CDR2 SVGAGI (reference sequence). CDR3 residues: CASSSAGRNSPLHF. In DNA form, the CDR3 reads TGTGCCAGCAGTTCCGCGGGACGTAATTCACCCCTCCACTTT.

The rearrangement uses TRBV29-1 and TRBJ2-3; the match to TRBD1 covers 9 bases. The CDR3 has 13 amino acids. In germline, CDR1 is SQVTM, CDR2 ANQGSEA. V was clipped by 6 bases and J by 1 base; unmatched bases: 2. This CDR3 is CSVGDRGTDTQYF. DNA for the CDR3: TGCAGCGTAGGGGACAGGGGCACAGATACGCAGTATTTT.

This clone was counted only a few times. The V and J genes are TRBV10-3 and TRBJ1-2; 9 nucleotides agree with TRBD1. The CDR3 consists of 13 residues. The V gene's germline CDR1 is ENHRY and CDR2 SYGVKD. Trimming took 11 bases from V and 1 from J; bases not matched to a gene: 5. The CDR3 region is CAAGQGFNYGYTF. For the CDR3, the DNA is TGTGCCGCCGGACAGGGGTTTAACTATGGCTACACCTTC.

The chain combines TRBV7-7 with TRBJ2-5, with TRBD2 identical over 10 bases. The CDR3 sequence is 16 residues long. J was trimmed by 10 bases and V by 1 base; bases with no gene match: 12. Per the germline V gene, CDR1 is SSHAT and CDR2 is FNYEAQ (reference sequence). The CDR3: CASSLGPASGGRDQYF. CDR3 nucleotides: TGTGCCAGCAGCTTAGGGCCGGCTAGCGGGGGACGGGACCAGTACTTC. The whole variable domain, remainder taken from reference TRBV7-7 and TRBJ2-5, is GAGVSQSPRYKVTKRGQDVTLRCDPISSHATLYWYQQALGQGPEFLTYFNYEAQPDKSGLPSDRFSAERPEGSISTLTIQRTEQRDSAMYRCASSLGPASGGRDQYFGPGTRLLVL.

In this sample, this clone turned up a few times. The chain carries TRBV14 and TRBJ2-7; 13 bases match TRBD2. The CDR3 totals 16 residues. The trim removed 4 bases at V and 6 bases at J, leaving 9 bases unmatched. CDR1 and CDR2 from the germline V gene are SGHDN and FVKESK. CDR3 protein: CASSPYQLAGGLEQYF. The CDR3 nucleotides are TGTGCCAGCAGCCCCTACCAACTAGCGGGGGGGCTCGAGCAGTACTTC.

This clone was counted only a few times. This chain links TRBV29-1 with TRBJ2-1, with TRBD2 identical over 10 bases. Germline CDR1 reads SQVTM; CDR2 reads ANQGSEA. This CDR3 contains 14 residues. Trimming at V came to 7 bases and at J to 6 bases, leaving 9 bases not matched to a gene. The CDR3 reads CSGASGRASNEQFF. The CDR3 DNA is TGCAGCGGTGCAAGCGGGAGGGCCAGCAATGAGCAGTTCTTC.

This clone was counted a few times. The rearrangement links TRBV5-4 to TRBJ1-2; 7 nucleotides line up with TRBD1. The CDR3 has 13 amino acids. V lost 5 bases to trimming and J lost 2 bases; unmatched junction nucleotides: 3. Germline lookup yields CDR1 SGHNT and CDR2 YYREEE (reference sequence). The CDR3 nucleotides read TGTGCCAGCAGAATGGACAGGAACTATGGCTACACCTTC. Translating gives CASRMDRNYGYTF.

This clone turned up a few times. The chain combines TRBV5-1 with TRBJ2-3; D is unresolved. The germline gives CDR1 SGHRS, CDR2 YFSETQ. The CDR3 consists of 14 residues. Trimming took 0 bases from V and 0 from J, leaving 5 bases between them. Here the CDR3 DNA reads TGCGCCAGCAGCTTGGTCACTAGCACAGATACGCAGTATTTT. Protein: CASSLVTSTDTQYF.

The V and J genes are TRBV10-3 and TRBJ2-7; the D gene is possibly TRBD2 (5 bases). The germline V gene encodes CDR1 ENHRY and CDR2 SYGVKD. V shed 0 bases and J shed 0 bases, with 6 bases lying between them. The CDR3 is 14 amino acids. Written as DNA, the CDR3 is TGTGCCATCAGTGAGTCAAGCGGCTCCTACGAGCAGTACTTC. It encodes CAISESSGSYEQYF.

Ten or more counts support this clone. Written as DNA, the CDR3 is TGTGCCAGCTCACCACGAGAAGAAGCCAAAAACATTCAGTACTTC. It specifies CASSPREEAKNIQYF. J is TRBJ2-4 and V is TRBV18, with no clear D. The length of the CDR3 is 15 residues. Deletions cut 1 base from V and 0 bases from J, with 7 bases between. Germline CDR1 reads KGHSH; CDR2 reads LQKENI.

This clone was observed a few times. V usage is TRBV2 and J usage is TRBJ1-6; D not certain. The CDR3 contains 14 residues. Germline V gives CDR1 SNHLY, CDR2 FYNNEI. V lost 6 bases and J lost 9, with 15 bases in between. For the CDR3, the DNA is TGTGCCAGCAGAGTGAGGGAGTCCACTTCACCCCTCCACTTT. The encoded protein is CASRVRESTSPLHF.

This clone was counted only a few times. The chain is built from TRBV9 and TRBJ2-2; TRBD2 is a possible D gene (5 bases). In germline, CDR1 is SGDLS, CDR2 YYNGEE. This CDR3 is 13 amino acids long. With 2 bases removed from V and 6 bases from J, the gap between germline ends came to 8 bases. CDR3 bases: TGTGCCAGCAGCGTCTCCGGGGCCGGGGAGCTGTTTTTT. Translating it yields CASSVSGAGELFF.

This clone has just a few counts. The chain has TRBV5-6 and TRBJ2-7, with 8 nucleotides matching TRBD2. CDR3 length equals 16 residues. Germline assignment: CDR1 SGHDT and CDR2 YYEEEE. Germline trimming cut 0 bases from V and 7 bases from J; bases unmatched to any gene: 12. DNA of the CDR3: TGTGCCAGCAGCTTGGGCTGGAACGGGGGGGCCGGGGAGCAGTACTTC. This encodes CASSLGWNGGAGEQYF.

V and J are TRBV29-1 and TRBJ2-5, with TRBD2 identical over 7 bases. This CDR3 spans 16 amino acids. Germline V gene sequence: CDR1 SQVTM, CDR2 ANQGSEA. The V gene end was trimmed by 4 bases and the J gene end by 4 bases; junction bases not matched to a gene: 15. CDR3 DNA sequence: TGCAGCGTTGTGGTTTCGGGGGGATATTCCGGAGAGACCCAGTACTTC. Translated, it gives CSVVVSGGYSGETQYF.

The CDR3 DNA reads as TGCAGCGCGATCGGGAGACCTAAGAGGCCGATAGGAATTTACGAGCAGTACTTC. It encodes CSAIGRPKRPIGIYEQYF. The rearrangement links TRBV29-1 to TRBJ2-7, with D possibly being TRBD2 (6 bases). Trimming removed 7 bases from V and 4 bases from J, with 32 bases in between. The germline V gene encodes CDR1 SQVTM and CDR2 ANQGSEA. The CDR3 contains 18 residues.

This chain joins TRBV7-2 and TRBJ1-1, with TRBD1 matching 7 bases. V lost 3 bases to trimming and J lost 0 bases; unmatched junction nucleotides: 7. Germline V gives CDR1 SGHTA, CDR2 FQGNSA. The CDR3 contains 16 residues. The CDR3 DNA reads as TGTGCCAGCAGCTTCCGGGACAGAAATTTGAACACTGAAGCTTTCTTT. This codes for CASSFRDRNLNTEAFF.

This chain links TRBV7-9 with TRBJ1-1; D remains unclear. Germline V gives CDR1 SEHNR, CDR2 FQNEAQ (reference sequence). The V end was cut by 7 bases, the J end by 8 bases, with 11 bases between. This CDR3 comprises 11 residues. The CDR3 DNA reads TGTGCCAGCAAGTACCGGGAGGAAGCTTTCTTT. Its protein is CASKYREEAFF.

Comments on this clone: The same CDR3 also results from other DNA sequences found in this sample. The chain combines TRBV18 with TRBJ2-7; 10 nucleotides line up with TRBD1. Germline values: CDR1 KGHSH, CDR2 LQKENI. V gave up 6 bases and J gave up 6 bases; unmatched junction bases: 5. CDR3 length: 13 residues. The chain's CDR3 is CASSPGQGGEQYF. CDR3 coding DNA: TGTGCCAGCTCCCCCGGACAGGGGGGCGAGCAGTACTTC.

V and J are TRBV5-1 and TRBJ2-3; TRBD2 aligns across 12 bases. The CDR3 contains 16 residues. Trimming at V came to 4 bases and at J to 4 bases, leaving 7 bases not matched to a gene. Germline-derived CDR1 and CDR2 are SGHRS and YFSETQ. In DNA form, the CDR3 reads TGCGCCAGCAGCATCTCTAGCGGGGGGGTTCCAGATACGCAGTATTTT. Protein: CASSISSGGVPDTQYF.

In its sample, this clone was seen a few times. The rearrangement joins TRBV11-2 to TRBJ2-1; D may be TRBD2 (6 bases). Germline V gene data show CDR1 as SGHAT and CDR2 as FQNNGV. CDR3 size: 15 residues. V was trimmed by 8 bases and J by 0 bases, leaving 14 bases between them. The CDR3, as DNA: TGTGCCAGCGGCGGGGAGTGGGGCTCCTACAATGAGCAGTTCTTC. Encoded protein: CASGGEWGSYNEQFF.

This sequence joins TRBV7-2 and TRBJ2-3; D is perhaps TRBD1 (6 bases). CDR3 length: 16 residues. Germline values: CDR1 SGHTA, CDR2 FQGNSA. Trimming left V 0 bases short and J 0 bases short, with 10 bases between. The CDR3 DNA reads as TGTGCCAGCAGCTTAGCGGACAGACTTAGCACAGATACGCAGTATTTT. The encoded protein is CASSLADRLSTDTQYF.

The chain joins TRBV29-1 to TRBJ2-5; D may be TRBD2 (6 bases). V dropped 7 bases and J dropped 4 bases, with 16 bases sitting between them. This CDR3 is 13 amino acids long. Germline CDR1 and CDR2: SQVTM and ANQGSEA. CDR3 DNA: TGCAGCGGGCGCCGGCAGGGAGGAGAGACCCAGTACTTC. It yields the protein CSGRRQGGETQYF.